These T cell receptor beta chains were read from a single sample in a study of cytotoxic CD8 clonotypes in ibrutinib-treated CLL. TCRdb keeps only in-frame clones here, not all; method: immunoSEQ multiplex PCR. The repertoire has over 250,000 clones, approximately 79% of them found once; the top ten carry roughly 6%. The sequencing here drew on PBMCs, taken at disease progression, from a patient treated with ibrutinib. Every receptor here comes from a human donor with chronic lymphocytic leukemia. Each CDR3 is given with its conserved first and last residue. A D gene is named only where the DNA matches it firmly. The size field is filled for only some rows; it gives once, few, many or a size class.

j_call | clone_size | v_call | d_call | cdr3_aa | cdr3_nt
TRBJ2-1 | - | TRBV2 | - | CASSEVNSLYNEQFF | TGTGCCAGCAGTGAAGTGAATAGCCTTTACAATGAGCAGTTCTTC
TRBJ2-7 | - | TRBV11-2 | - | CASSPVLDWYEQYF | TGTGCCAGCAGCCCGGTACTAGATTGGTACGAGCAGTACTTC
TRBJ2-5 | once | TRBV15 | - | CATSSVGQRAGETQYF | TGTGCCACCAGCAGTGTAGGGCAAAGGGCAGGGGAGACCCAGTACTTC
TRBJ1-2 | - | TRBV7-3 | TRBD1 | CASSLILVGQDLGYTF | TGTGCCAGCAGCTTAATTTTAGTGGGACAGGACCTGGGCTACACCTTC
TRBJ2-7 | - | TRBV28 | TRBD1 | CASSQPYRGREQYF | TGTGCCAGCAGCCAACCCTACAGGGGTCGAGAGCAGTACTTC
TRBJ1-2 | few | TRBV25-1 | - | CASMGHFYGYTF | TGTGCCAGCATGGGACACTTCTATGGCTACACCTTC
TRBJ2-5 | - | TRBV18 | TRBD1 | CASSRHRGDLETQYF | TGTGCCAGCTCGCGACACAGGGGCGACTTAGAGACCCAGTACTTC
TRBJ1-6 | - | TRBV10-2 | - | CATHGPGNSPLHF | TGCGCCACCCACGGTCCGGGGAATTCACCCCTCCACTTT
TRBJ2-7 | - | TRBV28 | - | CASSYGFSYEQYF | TGTGCCAGCAGCTACGGATTTTCCTACGAGCAGTACTTC
TRBJ2-7 | few | TRBV29-1 | - | CSVEKRSYEQYF | TGCAGCGTTGAAAAGCGTTCCTACGAGCAGTACTTC
TRBJ2-3 | - | TRBV10-2 | TRBD1 | CASSESSTGGDTQYF | TGCGCCAGCAGTGAGTCGTCTACAGGGGGGGATACGCAGTATTTT
TRBJ2-2 | - | TRBV28 | TRBD2 | CASSWGGNTGELFF | TGTGCCAGCAGCTGGGGGGGAAACACCGGGGAGCTGTTTTTT